The sequence of this T cell receptor beta chain was determined in a study of metastatic and nonmetastatic thyroid tumors. CDR1 and CDR2 (germline): GTSNPN, SVGIG (reference sequence). V was cut by 6 bases and J by 8 bases, with 15 bases left in between. The CDR3 has 12 residues. Among the patients, none had received any treatment before thyroid surgery. Points from the study as a whole: As reported, TCR beta diversity in blood and tumor was significantly higher in malignant thyroid tumors than in benign nodules.

TCRdb redid the clone calls on the PCR reads using MiXCR. The data contain approximately 28,000 clones, roughly 17% of them singletons. This clone was counted many times. Its antigen is not known. This sequence joins TRBV30 and TRBJ2-3; D unresolved. The specimen was blood. The receptor comes from a male donor with papillary thyroid cancer or a benign thyroid nodule (not recorded which). Some clones in this sample may be carry-over from other donors' samples. The CDR3 sequence: CACSAVPGTQYF. Written as DNA, the CDR3 is TGTGCCTGTTCCGCTGTCCCAGGTACGCAGTATTTT.